The 10 T cell receptor beta chains in this list originate from one sample, sequenced in a study of CD8+CD57+ T cells in acquired aplastic anemia. CDR3 and TCR beta VDJ profiling relied on genomic DNA as the template. TCRdb reprocessed the reads via MiXCR and lists one record per CDR3 protein. The profile shows roughly 180,000 distinct CDR3 sequences, about 47% of them singletons. Material: sorted CD4+, CD8+, or CD8+CD57+ T cells (not recorded which) from PBMCs. The origin of the receptors is a human donor in good health.

This chain connects TRBV20-1 to TRBJ2-5; 8 bases align to TRBD2. V lost 6 bases, J lost 5 bases, and 14 bases stayed unmatched. The CDR3 has 15 residues. CDR1 is DFQATT and CDR2 is SNEGSKA in the germline V gene (reference sequence). The CDR3 reads CSAPPRGAWVETQYF. CDR3 nucleotide sequence: TGCAGTGCCCCCCCGCGGGGGGCGTGGGTGGAGACCCAGTACTTC.

This clonotype was seen a few times. The V gene is TRBV7-9, the J gene TRBJ1-1, with D perhaps matching TRBD1 (5 bases). Trimming removed 0 bases at V and 10 bases at J, with 9 bases between. The length of the CDR3 is 12 residues. Looked up from germline, CDR1 is SEHNR and CDR2 is FQNEAQ (reference sequence). This CDR3 is CASSLATGVAFF. The CDR3 DNA follows: TGTGCCAGCAGCTTAGCCACAGGAGTAGCTTTCTTT.

The rearrangement uses TRBV5-1 and TRBJ1-6, with TRBD1 matching over 7 bases. CDR3 length: 16 residues. Germline lookup yields CDR1 SGHRS and CDR2 YFSETQ. V lost 4 bases and J lost 9; bases outside the gene matches: 13. CDR3 nucleotide sequence: TGCGCCAGCAGCACGGCGCCCGGGACAGCCGGTTCACCCCTCCACTTT. Amino acid sequence: CASSTAPGTAGSPLHF.

The CDR3, as DNA: TGTGCCAGCAGTCCGATTGGGCATGAGCAGTTCTTC. Its protein is CASSPIGHEQFF. The chain recombines TRBV2 with TRBJ2-1, with no clear D. Germline CDR1 and CDR2: SNHLY and FYNNEI. The CDR3 length is 12 residues. Trimming left V 5 bases short and J 8 bases short, with 10 bases between.

The chain couples TRBV3-1 to TRBJ1-4; D unclear. V lost 1 base to trimming and J lost 8 bases, with 11 bases between them. Germline V CDR1 and CDR2: LGHDT, YNNKEL (reference sequence). This CDR3 has 14 residues. The CDR3 nucleotides are TGTGCCAGCAGCCAAGTAGGGTCGGGCGAAAAACTGTTTTTT. It translates to CASSQVGSGEKLFF.

This clonotype has just a few counts. This may be a read error: a much more frequent sequence differs by one nucleotide. The chain couples TRBV15 to TRBJ2-5; 9 bases are a match to TRBD1. The CDR3 runs 14 residues. In germline, CDR1 is LNHNV, CDR2 YYDKDF (reference sequence). The V segment lost 2 bases and the J segment 4 bases; nucleotides outside the gene matches: 2. The DNA of the CDR3 is TGTGCCACCAGCAGAAACAGGGGGCCAGAGACCCAGTACTTC. This translates into CATSRNRGPETQYF.

The chain has TRBV6-5 and TRBJ1-1; tentative D call: TRBD1 (5 bases). The V end was cut by 2 bases, the J end by 1 base, with 11 bases between. CDR1 and CDR2 from the germline V gene are MNHEY and SVGAGI. The CDR3 has 15 amino acids. The CDR3 nucleotides are TGTGCCAGCAGTTACAGAGTAGGGGAGAACACTGAAGCTTTCTTT. Protein product: CASSYRVGENTEAFF.

This clonotype was observed at least ten times. The chain has TRBV7-8 and TRBJ2-1; 14 nucleotides align to TRBD2. J lost 8 bases, V lost 5 bases, and 5 bases had no gene match. The CDR3 spans 15 residues. Germline lookup yields CDR1 SGHVS and CDR2 FQNEAQ. Here the CDR3 reads CASSATSGRVYEQFF. The CDR3 DNA sequence: TGTGCCAGCAGCGCGACTAGCGGGAGGGTCTATGAGCAGTTCTTC.

This clonotype was counted a single time. J is TRBJ1-2 and V is TRBV12-3 or TRBV12-4; D ambiguous. CDR3 length: 12 residues. V shed 5 bases and J shed 4 bases, with 8 bases lying between them. CDR3 nucleotides: TGTGCCAGCAGTAGGGATGTCTATGGCTACACCTTC. It specifies CASSRDVYGYTF.

This clonotype was seen a few times. The chain couples TRBV7-9 to TRBJ2-7; no reliable D call. Deletions cut 6 bases from V and 3 bases from J, with 6 bases between. CDR1 and CDR2 (germline): SEHNR, FQNEAQ (reference sequence). The CDR3 has 11 amino acids. The CDR3 sequence is CASSNLYEQYF. The CDR3 nucleotides are TGTGCCAGCAGTAACCTCTACGAGCAGTACTTC.